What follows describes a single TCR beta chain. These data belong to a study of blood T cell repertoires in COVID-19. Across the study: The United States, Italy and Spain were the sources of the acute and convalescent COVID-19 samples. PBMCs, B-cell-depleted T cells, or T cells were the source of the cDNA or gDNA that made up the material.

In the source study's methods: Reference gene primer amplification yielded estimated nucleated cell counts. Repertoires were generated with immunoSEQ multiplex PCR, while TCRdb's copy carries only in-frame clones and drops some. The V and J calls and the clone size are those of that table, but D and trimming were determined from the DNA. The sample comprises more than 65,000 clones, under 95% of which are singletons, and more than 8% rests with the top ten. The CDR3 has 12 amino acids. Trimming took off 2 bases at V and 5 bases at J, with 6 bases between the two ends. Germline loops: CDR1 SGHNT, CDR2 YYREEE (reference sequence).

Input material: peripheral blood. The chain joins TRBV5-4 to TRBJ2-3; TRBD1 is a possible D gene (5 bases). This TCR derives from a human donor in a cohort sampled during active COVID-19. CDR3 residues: CASSFQGDTQYF. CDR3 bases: TGTGCCAGCAGCTTCCAGGGAGATACGCAGTATTTT.